One and the same sample provided the 21 T cell receptor beta chains below, sequenced in a study of cytomegalovirus exposure and HLA in healthy donors. The PCR ran on 60 Vbeta and 13 Jbeta primers. This table comes from immunoSEQ multiplex PCR, and its TCRdb copy is limited to in-frame clones, with some not included. The table records about 57,000 clones, 65% to 90% of them present only once. Sequenced: PBMCs. These receptors all stem from a young man in good health and CMV-seronegative.

The V call is TRBV4-1, the J call TRBJ2-3; D is perhaps TRBD2 (6 bases). This CDR3 comprises 15 residues. V was cut by 3 bases and J by 5 bases, with 15 bases left in between. CDR1 and CDR2 from the germline V gene are MGHRA and YSYEKL. The CDR3 nucleotides are TGCGCCAGCAGCCACCCTCACGGGGGTGTAGATACGCAGTATTTT. It yields the protein CASSHPHGGVDTQYF.

This chain connects TRBV2 to TRBJ2-5, with TRBD2 matching over 7 bases. Trimming removed 1 base from V and 12 bases from J; junction bases left unmatched: 8. Germline CDR1 SNHLY, CDR2 FYNNEI. The CDR3 spans 13 residues. The CDR3 protein is CASSEVGLPNEYF. DNA of the CDR3: TGTGCCAGCAGTGAAGTGGGACTACCTAATGAGTACTTC.

The chain carries TRBV7-9 and TRBJ2-7, with 8 nucleotides matching TRBD2. Germline loops: CDR1 SEHNR, CDR2 FQNEAQ (reference sequence). J lost 0 bases, V lost 0 bases, and 1 base had no gene match. CDR3 length: 15 amino acids. CDR3 in DNA: TGTGCCAGCAGCTTAGCTAGCGGGGTCTCCTACGAGCAGTACTTC. Amino acids: CASSLASGVSYEQYF.

CDR3 residues: CASSVGGFTGELFF. The CDR3 nucleotides read TGTGCCAGCAGTGTGGGAGGATTCACCGGGGAGCTGTTTTTT. V is TRBV25-1 and J is TRBJ2-2; the D gene is possibly TRBD2 (6 bases). Trimming removed 4 bases at V and 4 bases at J, with 10 bases between. Germline V gene sequence: CDR1 MGHDK, CDR2 SYGVNS. The CDR3 covers 14 residues.

This chain connects TRBV5-1 to TRBJ2-1, with D hard to call. Per the germline V gene, CDR1 is SGHRS and CDR2 is YFSETQ. Trimming removed 1 base at V and 3 bases at J, with 11 bases between. The CDR3 loop spans 15 amino acids. CDR3 region: CASSLNAGIYNEQFF. The CDR3 DNA reads TGCGCCAGCAGCTTGAATGCCGGTATCTACAATGAGCAGTTCTTC.

This clone was recorded only once. The chain links TRBV12-5 to TRBJ2-5; 7 nucleotides align to TRBD1. The assigned J gene may be wrong: the sequence end matches TRBJ2-7 better. The CDR3 runs to 17 residues. Germline assignment: CDR1 LGHNT and CDR2 FRNRAP. The CDR3 coding sequence is TGTGCTAGTGGTTTCGTTGCCGGGACAGAGAGCTCCTACGAGCAGTACTTC. Amino acids: CASGFVAGTESSYEQYF.

The chain recombines TRBV7-6 with TRBJ1-2, with 9 bases identical to TRBD1. The CDR3 extends over 16 amino acids. Trimming took 1 base from V and 4 from J; bases not matched to a gene: 7. Germline V lookup: CDR1 SGHVS, CDR2 FNYEAQ. CDR3 nucleotide sequence: TGTGCCAGCAGCTTAGAAAGGGACAGGGATACCTATGGCTACACCTTC. Its translation: CASSLERDRDTYGYTF. Looking up the rest from reference TRBV7-6 and TRBJ1-2 gives the full variable domain: GAGVSQSPRYKVTKRGQDVALRCDPISGHVSLYWYRQALGQGPEFLTYFNYEAQQDKSGLPNDRFSAERPEGSISTLTIQRTEQRDSAMYRCASSLERDRDTYGYTFGSGTRLTVV.

The rearrangement joins TRBV27 to TRBJ2-3, with 11 bases fitting TRBD2. CDR3 size: 18 residues. The germline CDR1 and CDR2 sequences are MNHEY and SMNVEV (reference sequence). Trimming at V came to 3 bases and at J to 5 bases, leaving 13 bases not matched to a gene. CDR3 sequence reads: CASSFRVIAGGPVDTQYF. The DNA of the CDR3 is TGTGCCAGCAGTTTCAGGGTAATAGCGGGGGGGCCAGTAGATACGCAGTATTTT.

A note on this clone: The junction and the germline gene differ at one end; a read error may be behind it. The chain combines TRBV7-7 with TRBJ2-6; 7 bases align to TRBD2. Per the germline V gene, CDR1 is SSHAT and CDR2 is FNYEAQ (reference sequence). The CDR3 length is 17 residues. The CDR3 reads CASSPLGEGSGANVLTF. For the CDR3, the DNA is TGTGCTAGCAGCCCCCTCGGGGAGGGCTCTGGGGCCAACGTCCTGACTTTC.

The J gene is TRBJ2-1, the V gene TRBV14; 8 nucleotides line up with TRBD2. Germline trimming cut 6 bases from V and 4 bases from J; bases unmatched to any gene: 8. Germline lookup yields CDR1 SGHDN and CDR2 FVKESK. CDR3 size: 15 residues. The CDR3 sequence is CASRLGLAGYNEQFF. The CDR3 DNA follows: TGTGCCAGCAGGTTAGGGCTAGCGGGTTACAATGAGCAGTTCTTC.

The rearrangement joins TRBV4-2 to TRBJ1-1; unclear D gene. The CDR3 runs 14 residues. CDR1 is LGHNA, CDR2 YNFKEQ, per germline. V was pared by 0 bases and J by 1 base, with 6 bases between. The CDR3 here is CASSQDPSNTEAFF. In nucleotides, the CDR3 is TGTGCCAGCAGCCAAGACCCGTCGAACACTGAAGCTTTCTTT.

This chain joins TRBV15 and TRBJ1-2; D possibly corresponds to TRBD1 (5 bases). Germline CDR1 LNHNV, CDR2 YYDKDF (reference sequence). This CDR3 is built from 15 residues. V was cut by 0 bases and J by 4 bases, with 12 bases left in between. The CDR3 is CATSRDGQGFYGYTF. The CDR3 DNA reads as TGTGCCACCAGCAGAGACGGGCAGGGATTCTATGGCTACACCTTC.

Note on this clone: At one end the junction does not follow the germline gene, possibly because of a read error. The gene calls are TRBV9 and TRBJ2-7; the match to TRBD2 covers 7 bases. Germline V gives CDR1 SGDLS, CDR2 YYNGEE. The CDR3 is 14 amino acids. CDR3 bases: TGTGCCAGCAGCCCTCGGGCTAGCGGATACCACAGGATCTTC. Its protein is CASSPRASGYHRIF.

The chain is built from TRBV11-3 and TRBJ2-3; 8 bases agree with TRBD1. From germline, CDR1 is SGHNT and CDR2 YENEEA. The J segment lost 4 bases and the V segment lost 5 bases, leaving 5 bases of the junction unmatched. The CDR3 has 14 amino acids. CDR3 amino acids: CASSPGGGADTQYF. DNA for the CDR3: TGTGCCAGCAGCCCAGGGGGCGGCGCAGATACGCAGTATTTT.

This clone turned up a few times. The chain links TRBV4-3 to TRBJ2-1; 7 positions agree with TRBD2. The V and J ends lost 0 bases and 2 bases, in that order; junction bases with no gene match: 7. This CDR3 is built from 17 residues. Germline V gives CDR1 LGHNA, CDR2 YSLEER. The DNA for the CDR3 is TGCGCCAGCAGCCAAGATTGGGGCGGGAGTACCTACAATGAGCAGTTCTTC. Amino acid sequence: CASSQDWGGSTYNEQFF.

This clone was counted a single time. V is TRBV19 and J is TRBJ2-7, with 8 bases aligning to TRBD2. This CDR3 has 15 amino acids. CDR1 LNHDA and CDR2 SQIVND come from the germline V gene (reference sequence). V shed 5 bases, J shed 2 bases, and the junction held 8 bases outside the gene matches. The CDR3, as DNA: TGTGCCAGTAGTCCCCGGGGGGGGGCAACCTACGAGCAGTACTTC. As protein: CASSPRGGATYEQYF.

The J gene is TRBJ2-7, the V gene TRBV28; 7 bases fit TRBD1. Unmatched junction bases numbered 14, after V lost 5 bases and J lost 4 bases. In germline, CDR1 is MDHEN, CDR2 SYDVKM. The CDR3 has 16 amino acids. CDR3 DNA sequence: TGTGCCAGCAGTCCCCCGGGACAGATAAGATTGTACGAGCAGTACTTC. As protein: CASSPPGQIRLYEQYF.

This chain connects TRBV27 to TRBJ2-5; D perhaps matches TRBD2 (5 bases). V lost 2 bases and J lost 4, with 14 bases in between. The CDR3 extends over 15 amino acids. Germline V gene sequence: CDR1 MNHEY, CDR2 SMNVEV (reference sequence). CDR3 bases: TGTGCCAGCAGTTTAACCCTGGTGGGAGTAGAGACCCAGTACTTC. It yields the protein CASSLTLVGVETQYF.

This sequence joins TRBV7-3 and TRBJ2-2, with no clear D. Germline V gene lookup returns CDR1 SGHTA and CDR2 FQGTGA. Between the trimmed V and J ends, which lost 6 bases and 2 bases, there was a span of 10 bases. The CDR3 totals 14 residues. CDR3 in amino acids: CASSPTDNTGELFF. CDR3 nucleotide sequence: TGTGCCAGCAGTCCCACAGATAACACCGGGGAGCTGTTTTTT.

A few counts support this clone. V gene TRBV2 combines with J gene TRBJ1-2, with D possibly TRBD1 on 5 matching bases. Germline loops: CDR1 SNHLY, CDR2 FYNNEI. Trimming removed 7 bases at V and 4 bases at J, with 10 bases between. The CDR3 runs to 12 residues. CDR3 sequence (DNA): TGTGCCAGCACCCCAGGGCCCTATGGCTACACCTTC. Translating gives CASTPGPYGYTF. The variable domain in full, with the rest retrieved from reference TRBV2 and TRBJ1-2, is EPEVTQTPSHQVTQMGQEVILRCVPISNHLYFYWYRQILGQKVEFLVSFYNNEISEKSEIFDDQFSVERPDGSNFTLKIRSTKLEDSAMYFCASTPGPYGYTFGSGTRLTVV.

The chain combines TRBV9 with TRBJ1-1, with D uncertain. CDR3 length equals 14 residues. V lost 0 bases and J lost 1, with 7 bases in between. CDR1 is SGDLS and CDR2 is YYNGEE in the germline V gene. The CDR3: CASSVVRQNTEAFF. The CDR3, as DNA: TGTGCCAGCAGCGTAGTTAGACAGAACACTGAAGCTTTCTTT. The whole variable domain, filled in from reference TRBV9 and TRBJ1-1, reads DSGVTQTPKHLITATGQRVTLRCSPRSGDLSVYWYQQSLDQGLQFLIQYYNGEERAKGNILERFSAQQFPDLHSELNLSSLELGDSALYFCASSVVRQNTEAFFGQGTRLTVV.